This T cell receptor (beta chain) appears in the sequencing data of a study of T cells in narcolepsy. The table came from immunoSEQ multiplex PCR; TCRdb's copy has only in-frame clones and leaves some out. The sample holds tens of thousands of clones, 75% to 90% seen once. Germline V gene data show CDR1 as MNHNS and CDR2 as SASEGT. The length of the CDR3 is 14 residues. Trimming removed 2 bases from V and 4 bases from J, with 11 bases in between. Specimen: CD45RA- memory CD4+ T cells from PBMCs. The chain is built from TRBV6-1 and TRBJ1-2, with D hard to call. The clonotype originates from a human donor with narcolepsy. CDR3 region: CASSEIAGPYGYTF. CDR3 DNA: TGTGCCAGCAGTGAAATTGCAGGCCCCTATGGCTACACCTTC.